This TCR beta chain was sequenced during a study of blood T cell repertoires in COVID-19. Study-level background: Researchers got acute and convalescent COVID-19 samples from the United States, Italy and Spain. Sources were T cells, B-cell-depleted T cells, or PBMCs; the material itself was cDNA or gDNA.

Original handling: The authors estimated nucleated cell counts from reference gene primer amplification. The repertoire was sequenced with immunoSEQ multiplex PCR; TCRdb's copy has only in-frame clones and lacks some. Clone size and the V and J calls come from that table; the DNA yielded D and trimming. The table lists approximately 92,000 clones, roughly 84% of them singletons. Germline V CDR1 and CDR2: MNHEY, SMNVEV (reference sequence). V was pared by 0 bases and J by 7 bases, with 4 bases of the junction left unmatched. CDR3 length: 15 amino acids. J is TRBJ2-2 and V is TRBV27; 8 bases fit TRBD1. Sample: peripheral blood. The TCR sequence derives from a man aged 65 to 79 with active or convalescent COVID-19. In DNA, the CDR3 is TGTGCCAGCAGTTTATCCAGGGGGCGCGGCGGGGAGCTGTTTTTT. It is translated as CASSLSRGRGGELFF.